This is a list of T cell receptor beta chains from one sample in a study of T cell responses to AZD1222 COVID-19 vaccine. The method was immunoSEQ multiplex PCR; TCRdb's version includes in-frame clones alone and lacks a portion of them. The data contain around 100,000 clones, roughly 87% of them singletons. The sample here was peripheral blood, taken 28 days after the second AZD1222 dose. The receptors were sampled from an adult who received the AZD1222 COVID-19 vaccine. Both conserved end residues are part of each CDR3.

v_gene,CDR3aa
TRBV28,CASSANAWGSTDTQYF
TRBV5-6,CASSLLGRGDQPQHF
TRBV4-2,CASSQDYVYEQYF
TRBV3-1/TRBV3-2,CASSQDPGYSNQPQHF
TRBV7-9,CASSPKGPETQYF
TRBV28,CASSSMPTGINGYTF
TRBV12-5,CASGPGSGNTIYF
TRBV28,CATLTGSSEQYF
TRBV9,CASSVRGAHTGELFF
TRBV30,CAWQKTGGQETQYF
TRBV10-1,CASSESLGGSGVDEQFF
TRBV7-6,CASSLGPGSTYEQYF
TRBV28,CASSEAGTEAFF
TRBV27,CASSFDRTGSGYGYTF
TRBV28,CASSFPPGGGRYGYTF
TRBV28,CASSLTSGNYNEQFF
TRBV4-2,CASRAGHEQFF
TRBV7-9,CASSATGTVVGNTIYF
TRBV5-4,CASSGTRGGRNEQFF
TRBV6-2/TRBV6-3,CASSPARVSNSYEQYF